This T cell receptor beta chain was captured by sequencing in a study of cytomegalovirus exposure and HLA in healthy donors. This clone showed up just a few times. The PCR had 60 Vbeta and 13 Jbeta primers. The method was immunoSEQ multiplex PCR; TCRdb's version includes in-frame clones alone and lacks a portion of them. The data show 100,000 to 150,000 clones, over 60% seen once. The junction had 12 bases not matched to a gene; V was cut back by 8 bases and J by 5 bases. Germline V lookup: CDR1 SNHLY, CDR2 FYNNEI. This CDR3 spans 15 amino acids. This clonotype was sampled from a woman aged 40 to 50 in good health and CMV-seropositive. The chain combines TRBV2 with TRBJ2-5; 9 bases agree with TRBD1. The sequencing sample was made of PBMCs. This chain's CDR3 is CASSTGGASVETQYF. The CDR3 DNA reads as TGTGCCAGCTCAACAGGGGGCGCATCGGTGGAGACCCAGTACTTC.